The sequence of this TCR beta chain was determined in a study of CD8 T cells in ankylosing spondylitis. Points from the study as a whole: Significant enrichment of disease-linked clones was reportedly seen in matched ankylosing spondylitis synovial fluid. What seemed typical of ankylosing spondylitis blood was a TCR beta motif built from about 8 highly homologous variants.

With molecular barcodes, quantitative 5'-RACE was used to make the TCR beta libraries. TCRdb re-called the 5' RACE reads with MiXCR, one entry per CDR3 protein. The data show roughly 90,000 distinct CDR3 sequences, more than 8.5% seen once. In regard to this clonotype: Its antigen is not known.

CDR3 size: 15 residues. Per the germline V gene, CDR1 is SEHNR and CDR2 is FQNEAQ (reference sequence). Between the trimmed V and J ends, which lost 5 bases and 0 bases, there was a span of 11 bases. Sequenced sample: blood, either unsorted or a sorted T cell fraction (not recorded which). This TCR came from a male donor with ankylosing spondylitis. The rearrangement uses TRBV7-9 and TRBJ2-1, with D unresolved. This CDR3 reads CASSALGDSYNEQFF. The CDR3 bases are TGTGCCAGCAGCGCACTTGGTGACTCCTACAATGAGCAGTTCTTC.